The 23 T cell receptor beta chains listed next were all sequenced from one sample in a study of lymphopenia after photon versus proton radiotherapy. Method: immunoSEQ multiplex PCR; TCRdb's copy keeps in-frame clones and lacks some. The table records 20,000 or so clones, 84% of them present only once. Source: peripheral blood, taken from a patient treated with photon-based radiotherapy. The receptor set was obtained from a woman between 50 and 59 years old with pancreatic cancer.

The rearrangement joins TRBV5-4 to TRBJ2-3; 7 bases fit TRBD2. This CDR3 is built from 16 residues. The junction had 10 bases not matched to a gene; V was cut back by 4 bases and J by 2 bases. Per the germline V gene, CDR1 is SGHNT and CDR2 is YYREEE (reference sequence). Here the CDR3 DNA reads TGTGCCAGCAGCATCCCGGGACTACTTATCACAGATACGCAGTATTTT. Translation gives CASSIPGLLITDTQYF.

The V gene is TRBV7-9, the J gene TRBJ2-3, with 7 bases that match TRBD2. The V gene's germline CDR1 is SEHNR and CDR2 FQNEAQ (reference sequence). The V segment lost 4 bases and the J segment 1 base; nucleotides outside the gene matches: 2. CDR3 length: 14 residues. The chain's CDR3 is CASSYLAGTDTQYF. The CDR3, as DNA: TGTGCCAGCAGCTATCTAGCGGGCACAGATACGCAGTATTTT.

The rearrangement links TRBV19 to TRBJ1-5; 7 nucleotides agree with TRBD1. Germline CDR1 reads LNHDA; CDR2 reads SQIVND (reference sequence). With 5 bases clipped from V and 7 bases from J, the junction kept 5 bases outside the gene matches. The length of the CDR3 is 13 residues. The CDR3 DNA reads TGTGCCAGTAGTCCGACGGACAGGCAGCCCCAGCATTTT. Translated: CASSPTDRQPQHF.

The rearrangement links TRBV6-4 to TRBJ2-3; 10 nucleotides line up with TRBD2. This CDR3 comprises 16 residues. V lost 2 bases and J lost 3; bases outside the gene matches: 5. In germline, CDR1 is MRHNA, CDR2 SNTAGT. The CDR3 DNA sequence: TGTGCCAGCAGTGACCTAGCGGGAGAGGGGACAGATACGCAGTATTTT. Translating gives CASSDLAGEGTDTQYF.

The genes are TRBV18 and TRBJ1-1; D remains unclear. The CDR3 is 13 amino acids. Germline lookup yields CDR1 KGHSH and CDR2 LQKENI. Trimming pared 6 bases from V and 1 base from J, leaving 9 bases between. The chain's CDR3 is CASSSKENTEAFF. Written as DNA, the CDR3 is TGTGCCAGCTCTTCGAAGGAGAACACTGAAGCTTTCTTT.

This clone was picked up a small number of times. The gene calls are TRBV30 and TRBJ2-7, with 9 bases identical to TRBD1. CDR1 GTSNPN and CDR2 SVGIG come from the germline V gene (reference sequence). The ends lost 5 bases at V and 7 bases at J; junction bases unmatched: 12. This CDR3 is 14 amino acids long. CDR3: CAWERGQGAGEQYF. In DNA, the CDR3 is TGTGCCTGGGAAAGGGGACAGGGAGCTGGTGAGCAGTACTTC.

This rearrangement joins TRBV2 to TRBJ2-1; the D gene could be TRBD1 or TRBD2 (5 bases each). This CDR3 comprises 14 residues. The germline V gene has CDR1 SNHLY and CDR2 FYNNEI. V gave up 4 bases and J gave up 5 bases, with 12 bases separating them. CDR3 sequence: CASSARDGDNEQFF. The CDR3, as DNA: TGTGCCAGCAGTGCCCGGGACGGGGACAATGAGCAGTTCTTC. The whole variable domain, filled in from reference TRBV2 and TRBJ2-1, reads EPEVTQTPSHQVTQMGQEVILRCVPISNHLYFYWYRQILGQKVEFLVSFYNNEISEKSEIFDDQFSVERPDGSNFTLKIRSTKLEDSAMYFCASSARDGDNEQFFGPGTRLTVL.

V is TRBV25-1 and J is TRBJ2-4; D ambiguous. The CDR3 extends over 15 amino acids. Germline V gene data show CDR1 as MGHDK and CDR2 as SYGVNS. The V end lost 5 bases, the J end lost 1 base, and 12 bases lay between the germline ends. The CDR3 region has the DNA TGTGCCAGCAGTCTAGGACCTGGGGCCAAAAACATTCAGTACTTC. Encoded protein: CASSLGPGAKNIQYF. The whole variable domain, filled in from reference TRBV25-1 and TRBJ2-4, reads EADIYQTPRYLVIGTGKKITLECSQTMGHDKMYWYQQDPGMELHLIHYSYGVNSTEKGDLSSESTVSRIRTEHFPLTLESARPSHTSQYLCASSLGPGAKNIQYFGAGTRLSVL.

This chain joins TRBV28 and TRBJ2-5, with 8 bases that match TRBD1. This CDR3 has 16 residues. Trimming at V came to 5 bases and at J to 3 bases, leaving 11 bases not matched to a gene. Germline assignment: CDR1 MDHEN and CDR2 SYDVKM. The CDR3 region has the DNA TGTGCCAGCAGTCCGACCGAGGACAGGGTAGAAGAGACCCAGTACTTC. Encoded protein: CASSPTEDRVEETQYF.

This chain joins TRBV6-5 and TRBJ2-2; D ambiguous. Germline V gives CDR1 MNHEY, CDR2 SVGAGI. V was cut by 9 bases and J by 4 bases, with 12 bases left in between. The CDR3 has 13 residues. This chain's CDR3 is CASRRDPTGELFF. In DNA form, the CDR3 reads TGTGCCAGTCGTCGAGACCCCACCGGGGAGCTGTTTTTT.

The J gene is TRBJ2-1, the V gene TRBV30, with TRBD2 matching over 9 bases. This CDR3 has 22 residues. The V gene end was trimmed by 5 bases and the J gene end by 0 bases; junction bases not matched to a gene: 26. Germline loops: CDR1 GTSNPN, CDR2 SVGIG (reference sequence). CDR3 coding DNA: TGTGCCTGGGGTACTTTAGCGGACATGCCTATTGCGGGAGGGCCCTCCTACAATGAGCAGTTCTTC. This gives the protein CAWGTLADMPIAGGPSYNEQFF.

The chain couples TRBV2 to TRBJ2-2; 9 bases are a match to TRBD2. CDR3 size: 15 residues. The trim removed 4 bases at V and 6 bases at J, leaving 6 bases unmatched. CDR1 SNHLY and CDR2 FYNNEI come from the germline V gene. CDR3 protein: CASSAASGAAGELFF. CDR3 in DNA: TGTGCCAGCAGTGCGGCTAGCGGGGCCGCCGGGGAGCTGTTTTTT. The full variable domain, rest sourced from reference TRBV2 and TRBJ2-2, is EPEVTQTPSHQVTQMGQEVILRCVPISNHLYFYWYRQILGQKVEFLVSFYNNEISEKSEIFDDQFSVERPDGSNFTLKIRSTKLEDSAMYFCASSAASGAAGELFFGEGSRLTVL.

CDR3 DNA: TGCGCCAGCAGCTTAAGAGGAGCGGAGACCCCTGAGCAGTTCTTC. As protein: CASSLRGAETPEQFF. The genes are TRBV5-1 and TRBJ2-1; D perhaps matches TRBD2 (5 bases). CDR1 and CDR2 (germline): SGHRS, YFSETQ. This CDR3 contains 15 residues. V lost 2 bases and J 9 bases, leaving 18 bases between the germline ends.

V and J are TRBV25-1 and TRBJ1-2; D unresolved. Per germline, CDR1 MGHDK and CDR2 SYGVNS. The CDR3 totals 11 residues. Trimming removed 9 bases from V and 5 bases from J, with 10 bases in between. The CDR3 DNA sequence: TGTGCCAGTGGGCTCGGTTATGGCTACACCTTC. This translates into CASGLGYGYTF.

The J gene is TRBJ1-2, the V gene TRBV7-8, with D tentatively TRBD1 (5 bases). The CDR3 extends over 14 amino acids. Deletions cut 1 base from V and 4 bases from J, with 10 bases between. CDR1 is SGHVS and CDR2 is FQNEAQ in the germline V gene. The CDR3 is CASSLDQGPYGYTF. CDR3 DNA: TGTGCCAGCAGCTTAGATCAGGGTCCCTATGGCTACACCTTC.

This rearrangement joins TRBV7-6 to TRBJ2-1, with TRBD1 matching 7 bases. Germline loops: CDR1 SGHVS, CDR2 FNYEAQ. The CDR3 covers 14 residues. V trimming: 1 base; J trimming: 9 bases; junction bases outside the gene matches: 6. CDR3 bases: TGTGCCAGCAGCTTAGGGGACAGTGCTGGTGAGCAGTTCTTC. Translation gives CASSLGDSAGEQFF. The variable domain in full, with the rest retrieved from reference TRBV7-6 and TRBJ2-1, is GAGVSQSPRYKVTKRGQDVALRCDPISGHVSLYWYRQALGQGPEFLTYFNYEAQQDKSGLPNDRFSAERPEGSISTLTIQRTEQRDSAMYRCASSLGDSAGEQFFGPGTRLTVL.

This clone showed up just once. The chain recombines TRBV27 with TRBJ2-1, with D possibly matching TRBD1 (5 bases). Trimming removed 2 bases from V and 9 bases from J, with 14 bases in between. The CDR3 covers 14 residues. The V gene's germline CDR1 is MNHEY and CDR2 SMNVEV (reference sequence). The CDR3 sequence: CASSLKPGRGEQFF. CDR3 bases: TGTGCCAGCAGTTTAAAGCCTGGTAGGGGTGAGCAGTTCTTC.

This rearrangement joins TRBV7-2 to TRBJ2-5, with D possibly TRBD2 on 7 matching bases. V lost 1 base and J lost 7, with 19 bases in between. There are 16 residues in the CDR3. Germline-derived CDR1 and CDR2 are SGHTA and FQGNSA. CDR3 residues: CASSLGGGGPGGTQYF. The CDR3 DNA reads TGTGCCAGCAGCTTAGGCGGAGGGGGACCGGGAGGGACCCAGTACTTC.

V gene TRBV5-1 combines with J gene TRBJ2-5; D is possibly TRBD1 or TRBD2 (5 bases each). CDR1 and CDR2 from the germline V gene are SGHRS and YFSETQ. The CDR3 covers 15 residues. The V end was cut by 7 bases, the J end by 1 base, with 17 bases between. The CDR3 region has the DNA TGCGCCAGCGGTGAGAGGGGCTCGGTCCAAGAGACCCAGTACTTC. Its translation is CASGERGSVQETQYF.

There are a few counts of this clone. The V and J genes are TRBV9 and TRBJ1-3; unclear D gene. Germline CDR1 SGDLS, CDR2 YYNGEE. CDR3 size: 15 residues. V was pared by 2 bases and J by 4 bases, with 13 bases between. The CDR3 nucleotides are TGTGCCAGCAGCGTGGGCCTGGTGGCCGGAAACACCATATATTTT. This encodes CASSVGLVAGNTIYF.

The gene calls are TRBV21-1 and TRBJ1-2; the table assigns TRBD1, which was not confirmed against the DNA. TRBV21-1 is given as a pseudogene. The CDR3 totals 11 residues. The CDR3 reads CASRKQNGYTF. In DNA, the CDR3 is TGTGCCAGCAGAAAACAGAATGGCTACACCTTC.

This clone was counted a single time. The chain carries TRBV27 and TRBJ1-1; a possible D gene is TRBD1 (5 bases). The germline CDR1 and CDR2 sequences are MNHEY and SMNVEV (reference sequence). Between the trimmed V and J ends, which lost 3 bases and 4 bases, there was a span of 18 bases. The length of the CDR3 is 16 residues. DNA for the CDR3: TGTGCCAGCAGTTTTAGGCCTTCAACAGGATCCACTGAAGCTTTCTTT. Translation gives CASSFRPSTGSTEAFF.

This clone was observed a handful of times. This chain connects TRBV7-2 to TRBJ2-7, with 10 bases identical to TRBD2. The CDR3 is made up of 13 amino acids. The V gene's germline CDR1 is SGHTA and CDR2 FQGNSA. J gave up 13 bases and V 5 bases, and 11 bases lay outside the gene matches. The CDR3 here is CASSQETSGNVYF. The CDR3 region has the DNA TGTGCCAGCAGCCAAGAAACTAGCGGGAACGTTTACTTC.